This TCR beta chain emerged from a study of radiotherapy plus CTLA-4 blockade in lung cancer (dated by TCRdb to between 2018 and 2020). Background on the whole study: Objective responses were observed in about a sixth of enrolled patients, and disease control was achieved in 31%.

The study evaluated CTLA-4 blockade (ipilimumab) given together with focal radiation therapy in patients who had chemo-refractory metastatic non-small-cell lung cancer. What the authors observed across the whole study: Early dynamic changes in blood T cell clones, together with increased serum interferon-beta after radiation, were reported as the strongest predictors of response. After treatment with radiotherapy and ipilimumab, TCR clones that originated in tumors expanded in peripheral blood.

Library prep was done by the immunoSEQ multiplex PCR assay. Not all clones reach the TCRdb copy of this immuneACCESS table, which keeps in-frame sequences only. Checked studies attribute under half of the gap to unresolved V genes and leave the rest unexplained. This sample comprises approximately 77,000 clones, under 90% of them detected only once. Of the sample, 0.79% is held by the ten largest clones. A few counts support this clone. Its recognized antigen is unknown. One base away there is no much larger clone; base qualities are not given. The TCR originated in a human donor with non-small cell lung cancer who had stable disease on radiotherapy plus ipilimumab. The material was peripheral blood, obtained from a patient treated with radiotherapy plus ipilimumab.

The CDR3: CAIRETGVSPLHF. The DNA sequence is given as TGTGCCATCAGGGAAACAGGGGTCTCACCCCTCCACTTT. The chain is encoded by TRBV10-3 joined to TRBJ1-6, and TRBD1 aligns with 7 junction nucleotides. Sequences ENHRY (CDR1) and SYGVKD (CDR2) are obtained from the germline V gene. From the cysteine through the phenylalanine, the CDR3 covers 13 amino acids. Just CDR3 DNA is preserved here, 39 bases in frame from base 1. Germline trimming: 6 bases from V, 10 bases from J; junction bases outside gene matches: 6.